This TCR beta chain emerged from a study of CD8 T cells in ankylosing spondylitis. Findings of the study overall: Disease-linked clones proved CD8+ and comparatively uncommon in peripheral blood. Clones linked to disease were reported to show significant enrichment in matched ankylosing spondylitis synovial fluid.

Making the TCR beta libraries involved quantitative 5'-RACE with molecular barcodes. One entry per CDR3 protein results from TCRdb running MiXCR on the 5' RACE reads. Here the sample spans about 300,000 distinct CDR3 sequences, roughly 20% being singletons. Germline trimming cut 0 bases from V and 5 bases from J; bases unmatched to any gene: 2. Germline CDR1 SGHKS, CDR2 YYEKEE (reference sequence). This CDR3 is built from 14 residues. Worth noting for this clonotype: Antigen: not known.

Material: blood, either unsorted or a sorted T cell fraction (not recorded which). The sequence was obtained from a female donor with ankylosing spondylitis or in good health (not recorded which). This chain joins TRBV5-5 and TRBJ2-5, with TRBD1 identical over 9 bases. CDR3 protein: CASSLDRGRETQYF. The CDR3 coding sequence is TGTGCCAGCAGCTTGGACAGGGGGCGGGAGACCCAGTACTTC.